Shown below are 10 T cell receptor beta chains from a single sample sequenced in a study of blood T cell repertoires in COVID-19. The protocol was immunoSEQ multiplex PCR, while the TCRdb copy is restricted to in-frame clones and leaves out a portion. The data contain under 150,000 clones, roughly 80% of them singletons. The sequenced sample consisted of peripheral blood. The receptors here all came from a man in his 60s with acute or convalescent COVID-19.

This rearrangement joins TRBV28 to TRBJ1-2; possibly TRBD1 for D (6 bases). Between the trimmed V and J ends, which lost 5 bases and 0 bases, there was a span of 13 bases. The CDR3 totals 15 residues. From germline, CDR1 is MDHEN and CDR2 SYDVKM. The CDR3 here is CASSPTGRANYGYTF. In DNA form, the CDR3 reads TGTGCCAGCAGTCCGACAGGCCGAGCTAACTATGGCTACACCTTC.

With regard to this clone: The junction departs from the called germline gene at one end, perhaps through a read error. This rearrangement joins TRBV19 to TRBJ2-2, with 11 bases lining up with TRBD1. Germline lookup yields CDR1 LNHDA and CDR2 SQIVND (reference sequence). The CDR3 runs 14 residues. CDR3 DNA: TGTGCCAGCTGGGACAGGGGGTCTACCGGGAAGCTGTTTTTT. Encoded protein: CASWDRGSTGKLFF.

The chain links TRBV27 to TRBJ2-3, with 7 positions matching TRBD1. Per germline, CDR1 MNHEY and CDR2 SMNVEV (reference sequence). V lost 4 bases to trimming and J lost 2 bases; unmatched junction nucleotides: 9. The length of the CDR3 is 16 residues. CDR3 region: CASSSHGQATTDTQYF. The CDR3 DNA is TGTGCCAGCAGTTCCCACGGACAGGCAACCACAGATACGCAGTATTTT.

The chain couples TRBV6-2 or TRBV6-3 to TRBJ2-2, with D maybe TRBD1 (5 bases). Germline V gene data show CDR1 as MNHEY and CDR2 as SVGEGT. Trimming left V 2 bases short and J 2 bases short, with 15 bases between. This CDR3 spans 17 amino acids. Written as DNA, the CDR3 is TGTGCCAGCAGTTACCCCCACGGACAAGGAAACACCGGGGAGCTGTTTTTT. Amino acids: CASSYPHGQGNTGELFF.

The chain couples TRBV6-9 to TRBJ2-7, with TRBD2 identical over 7 bases. After removal of 7 bases from V and 6 bases from J, the junction contained 18 bases not matched to a gene. The germline gives CDR1 MNHGY, CDR2 SVAAGI. This CDR3 is built from 16 residues. The CDR3 here is CASNNLRGGDVGEQYF. The CDR3 DNA reads as TGTGCCAGCAATAATTTAAGGGGAGGGGATGTGGGCGAGCAGTACTTC.

This chain links TRBV6-5 with TRBJ1-2, with 7 bases matching TRBD1. Germline V gene data show CDR1 as MNHEY and CDR2 as SVGAGI. The CDR3 loop spans 14 amino acids. V lost 6 bases and J lost 3; bases outside the gene matches: 7. CDR3 residues: CASSRDRADYGYTF. CDR3 bases: TGTGCCAGCAGCCGTGACAGGGCCGACTATGGCTACACCTTC.

A single count supports this clone. The gene calls are TRBV27 and TRBJ2-7; 10 nucleotides align to TRBD2. The CDR3 runs to 15 residues. The germline V gene encodes CDR1 MNHEY and CDR2 SMNVEV (reference sequence). J was trimmed by 2 bases and V by 4 bases; bases with no gene match: 5. DNA for the CDR3: TGTGCCAGCAGTTCAAGCGGGAGGGCCACCTACGAGCAGTACTTC. Translating it yields CASSSSGRATYEQYF.

This clone has only one observation. The genes are TRBV9 and TRBJ2-2; 13 bases are shared with TRBD2. Germline V gene data show CDR1 as SGDLS and CDR2 as YYNGEE. The CDR3 loop spans 16 amino acids. J lost 6 bases, V lost 3 bases, and 5 bases had no gene match. For the CDR3, the DNA is TGTGCCAGCAGCGCAAGGACTAGCGGGAGTTCCGGGGAGCTGTTTTTT. It translates to CASSARTSGSSGELFF.

The chain couples TRBV27 to TRBJ2-5, with D tentatively TRBD1 (6 bases). V was shortened by 6 bases and J by 3 bases, with 14 bases between the two germline ends. The CDR3 covers 14 residues. Looked up from germline, CDR1 is MNHEY and CDR2 is SMNVEV (reference sequence). The CDR3 is CASSRGSGKETQYF. Here the CDR3 DNA reads TGTGCCAGCAGCAGGGGCTCTGGGAAAGAGACCCAGTACTTC.

This sequence joins TRBV2 and TRBJ2-7; D possibly corresponds to TRBD2 (6 bases). Germline values: CDR1 SNHLY, CDR2 FYNNEI. This CDR3 has 13 residues. The ends were cut back, 10 bases at V and 2 bases at J, with 15 bases in the middle. CDR3 nucleotides: TGTGCCACCTCGTTGGAGCGGGCCTACGAGCAGTACTTC. Translating it yields CATSLERAYEQYF.